Presented here are 6 T cell receptor beta chains from one specimen sequenced in a study of blood T cells in healthy people across ages. Primed by a sample-barcoded 5' primer and a J-beta primer mix, a second PCR proceeded for about 6 to 12 cycles. TCRdb itself ran the 5' RACE reads through MiXCR, one entry per CDR3 protein. Of a few hundred thousand distinct CDR3 sequences listed, 25% to 35% are singletons. The data also belong to a second study, concerning T cells of mothers and their children.

The sample was blood. These receptor sequences come from a boy aged 2 to 10 in good health.

This clonotype was seen only a few times. A much larger clone lies one base from this, so it may be a read error. The chain links TRBV20-1 to TRBJ2-5; the D gene is possibly TRBD1 (6 bases). This CDR3 has 15 residues. Germline loops: CDR1 DFQATT, CDR2 SNEGSKA (reference sequence). The CDR3 nucleotides read TGCAGTGCTAGAGATGGGCAGGGGATGTTTGAGACCCTGTACTTC. Translated: CSARDGQGMFETLYF.

The rearrangement links TRBV5-4 to TRBJ2-1; 8 bases line up with TRBD1. Germline V gene data show CDR1 as SGHNT and CDR2 as YYREEE (reference sequence). Trimming removed 4 bases from V and 8 bases from J; junction bases left unmatched: 8. This CDR3 contains 14 residues. The CDR3 spells CASSADRVDDEQFF. For the CDR3, the DNA is TGTGCCAGCAGCGCGGACAGGGTGGACGATGAGCAGTTCTTC.

There are a few counts of this clonotype. The chain uses TRBV4-1 and TRBJ2-5; D perhaps matches TRBD1 (5 bases). Germline CDR1 MGHRA, CDR2 YSYEKL. This CDR3 is built from 14 residues. Between the trimmed V and J ends, which lost 6 bases and 5 bases, there was a span of 16 bases. The CDR3 sequence: CASRKEPAGETQYF. The DNA of the CDR3 is TGCGCCAGCAGGAAAGAACCAGCAGGGGAGACCCAGTACTTC.

As concerns this clonotype: This likely comes from a read error, as the CDR3 has no conserved phenylalanine or tryptophan at its end. The limits of the CDR3 on the DNA are not certain, so only TCRdb's listed CDR3 is given. The chain joins TRBV6-2 or TRBV6-3 to TRBJ1-3. CDR1 MNHEY and CDR2 SVGEGT come from the germline V gene. Both ends counted, the CDR3 spans 8 residues. CDR3 loop: CASVAVLA.

This chain links TRBV27 with TRBJ2-7, with TRBD2 matching over 7 bases. Germline V gene lookup returns CDR1 MNHEY and CDR2 SMNVEV (reference sequence). CDR3 length equals 15 residues. Unmatched junction bases numbered 14, after V lost 5 bases and J lost 7 bases. The CDR3 DNA reads TGTGCCAGCAGTCCAAACCGGGTCTGGGAGGGGGAGCAGTACTTC. It translates to CASSPNRVWEGEQYF.

Only a few counts were recorded for this clonotype. As DNA, the CDR3 is TGCGCCAGCAGCCAAGATCTTTACAGGGCGATCTATGGCTACACCTTC. Its protein is CASSQDLYRAIYGYTF. The V gene is TRBV4-3, the J gene TRBJ1-2, with D perhaps TRBD1 (6 bases). The ends were cut back, 0 bases at V and 4 bases at J, with 15 bases in the middle. This CDR3 region has 16 residues. Per germline, CDR1 LGHNA and CDR2 YSLEER.